Following are 12 T cell receptor beta chains from one sample sequenced in a study of blood T cell repertoires in COVID-19. Data came from immunoSEQ multiplex PCR; TCRdb stores just in-frame clones and leaves some out. The sample holds approximately 230,000 clones, 70% to 90% seen once. The material sequenced was peripheral blood. The receptors stem from a man aged 25 to 40 who had recovered from COVID-19.

This clone appeared once. V gene TRBV11-2 combines with J gene TRBJ2-2; no reliable D call. There are 14 residues in the CDR3. CDR1 SGHAT and CDR2 FQNNGV come from the germline V gene. Trimming removed 4 bases at V and 5 bases at J, with 11 bases between. The CDR3 loop is CASSSVTETGELFF. CDR3 DNA sequence: TGTGCCAGCAGCTCGGTCACTGAAACCGGGGAGCTGTTTTTT.

The V gene is TRBV28, the J gene TRBJ2-7; TRBD1 matches at 11 bases. The CDR3 length is 15 residues. CDR1 is MDHEN and CDR2 is SYDVKM in the germline V gene. V lost 4 bases, J lost 10 bases, and 12 bases stayed unmatched. The chain's CDR3 is CASSSAGTGGESQYF. In DNA, the CDR3 is TGTGCCAGCAGTTCGGCCGGGACAGGGGGTGAAAGTCAGTACTTC.

The chain couples TRBV7-9 to TRBJ1-2, with D possibly matching TRBD1 (5 bases). CDR1 and CDR2 from the germline V gene are SEHNR and FQNEAQ (reference sequence). This CDR3 spans 14 amino acids. V dropped 6 bases and J dropped 5 bases, with 16 bases sitting between them. Here the CDR3 DNA reads TGTGCCAGCAGTTCTCAAGTTCGGGGGTATGGCTACACCTTC. This sequence encodes CASSSQVRGYGYTF.

The chain recombines TRBV5-6 with TRBJ1-5, with unresolved D. Trimming stripped 1 base from V and 0 bases from J, with 11 bases between. The CDR3 consists of 16 residues. CDR1 and CDR2 (germline): SGHDT, YYEEEE. The CDR3 DNA follows: TGTGCCAGCAGCTTGAAGAGACAACTTAGCAATCAGCCCCAGCATTTT. Residues: CASSLKRQLSNQPQHF.

The chain carries TRBV6-5 and TRBJ1-5; D remains unclear. The CDR3 has 14 amino acids. Trimming shortened V by 0 bases and J by 7 bases, and 10 bases separated the two germline ends. Germline V lookup: CDR1 MNHEY, CDR2 SVGAGI. This chain's CDR3 is CASSYSYRGQPQHF. CDR3 DNA sequence: TGTGCCAGCAGTTACTCTTACCGCGGGCAGCCCCAGCATTTT.

The chain uses TRBV10-1 and TRBJ2-3; the match to TRBD1 covers 9 bases. CDR1 and CDR2 from the germline V gene are WNHNN and SYGVQD (reference sequence). This CDR3 has 15 residues. The junction had 4 bases not matched to a gene; V was cut back by 2 bases and J by 4 bases. The CDR3 DNA is TGCGCCAGCAGTGAGATGAGGACAGGGGCAGATACGCAGTATTTT. This translates into CASSEMRTGADTQYF.

The chain joins TRBV6-5 to TRBJ1-1; D uncertain. The germline gives CDR1 MNHEY, CDR2 SVGAGI. This CDR3 is built from 15 residues. V dropped 2 bases and J dropped 2 bases, with 12 bases sitting between them. The CDR3 nucleotides read TGTGCCAGCAGTTACCAGGTTTCAGTCAACACTGAAGCTTTCTTT. It specifies CASSYQVSVNTEAFF.

The chain is built from TRBV5-1 and TRBJ2-7; the D is unclear. This CDR3 contains 14 residues. Germline V gene lookup returns CDR1 SGHRS and CDR2 YFSETQ. V was trimmed by 0 bases and J by 5 bases, leaving 12 bases between them. CDR3 sequence (DNA): TGCGCCAGCAGCTTGGGGTTGCAAAGCGACGAGCAGTACTTC. Translation: CASSLGLQSDEQYF.

The V gene is TRBV12-3 or TRBV12-4, the J gene TRBJ1-3, with no clear D. The CDR3 length is 11 residues. The germline V and J ends were trimmed by 6 bases and 15 bases, with 15 bases remaining between them. The CDR3 nucleotides are TGTGCCAGCAGATCAGGCCCCGCTGAATATTTT. This translates into CASRSGPAEYF.

This clone appeared a single time. This sequence joins TRBV6-7 and TRBJ2-3, with D uncertain. TRBV6-7 has ORF status, its function being uncertain. The CDR3 spans 11 residues. V was pared by 8 bases and J by 5 bases, with 8 bases between. The CDR3 here is CASPNGDTQYF. In nucleotides, the CDR3 is TGTGCCAGCCCCAACGGAGATACGCAGTATTTT.

This clone was counted a single time. J is TRBJ1-4 and V is TRBV30, with D possibly matching TRBD1 (6 bases). Germline values: CDR1 GTSNPN, CDR2 SVGIG (reference sequence). The CDR3 consists of 15 residues. V was shortened by 0 bases and J by 8 bases, with 16 bases between the two germline ends. The CDR3, as DNA: TGTGCCTGGAGTGTACGTGGGAGGGGGAACGAAAAACTGTTTTTT. It is translated as CAWSVRGRGNEKLFF.

This chain uses TRBV7-8 with TRBJ2-1, with D maybe TRBD1 (5 bases). Germline CDR1 SGHVS, CDR2 FQNEAQ. CDR3 length equals 17 residues. The V end lost 3 bases, the J end lost 6 bases, and 21 bases lay between the germline ends. The CDR3 nucleotides are TGTGCCAGCAGCTTCGGCGCAGGGTGGGGCGGCCTCAATGAGCAGTTCTTC. This sequence encodes CASSFGAGWGGLNEQFF. Supplemented by reference TRBV7-8 and TRBJ2-1, the full variable domain reads GAGVSQSPRYKVAKRGQDVALRCDPISGHVSLFWYQQALGQGPEFLTYFQNEAQLDKSGLPSDRFFAERPEGSVSTLKIQRTQQEDSAVYLCASSFGAGWGGLNEQFFGPGTRLTVL.